Below, 3 T cell receptor beta chains from the same sample are listed, as sequenced in a study of blood T cells in healthy people across ages. Alongside a J-beta primer mix, a sample-barcoded 5' primer served in a second PCR lasting about 6 to 11 cycles. TCRdb re-called the 5' RACE reads through MiXCR, storing one row per CDR3 protein. The sample contains over 1.5 million distinct CDR3 sequences, about 50% of which appear only once. The sequenced sample was blood. The source of these receptors is a woman between 40 and 55 years old in good health.

The chain joins TRBV20-1 to TRBJ2-5, with D possibly TRBD1 on 6 matching bases. The CDR3 has 14 amino acids. V was clipped by 1 base and J by 5 bases, with 14 bases between them. Germline CDR1 reads DFQATT; CDR2 reads SNEGSKA (reference sequence). CDR3 in amino acids: CSARVGGEGETQYF. The CDR3 DNA sequence: TGCAGTGCTAGAGTAGGGGGAGAGGGGGAGACCCAGTACTTC.

The gene calls are TRBV11-2 and TRBJ1-2; 7 bases align to TRBD1. Per the germline V gene, CDR1 is SGHAT and CDR2 is FQNNGV. The CDR3 contains 18 residues. J lost 0 bases, V lost 5 bases, and 15 bases had no gene match. The CDR3, as DNA: TGTGCCAGCAGCCATGGACCGGGACAGCCCCCCTCTAACTATGGCTACACCTTC. As protein: CASSHGPGQPPSNYGYTF. The entire variable domain, with the rest obtained from reference TRBV11-2 and TRBJ1-2, is as follows: EAGVAQSPRYKIIEKRQSVAFWCNPISGHATLYWYQQILGQGPKLLIQFQNNGVVDDSQLPKDRFSAERLKGVDSTLKIQPAKLEDSAVYLCASSHGPGQPPSNYGYTFGSGTRLTVV.

The rearrangement uses TRBV7-2 and TRBJ1-6; D ambiguous. The CDR3 covers 14 residues. Looked up from germline, CDR1 is SGHTA and CDR2 is FQGNSA. Deletions cut 5 bases from V and 7 bases from J, with 12 bases between. This CDR3 is CASSLDGGNSPLHF. CDR3 nucleotide sequence: TGTGCCAGCAGCCTAGACGGAGGGAATTCACCCCTCCACTTT.